The 15 T cell receptor beta chains in this list originate from one sample, sequenced in a study of cytomegalovirus exposure and HLA in healthy donors. PCR involved 60 Vbeta and 13 Jbeta primers. TCRdb's table, derived via immunoSEQ multiplex PCR, lists solely in-frame clones and lacks some. The sample has about 140,000 clones; around 80% are singletons. The sequenced sample was PBMCs. The origin of the receptors is a man between 18 and 35 years old in good health and CMV-seropositive.

V is TRBV10-3 and J is TRBJ1-5, with 7 bases aligning to TRBD1. The length of the CDR3 is 15 residues. CDR1 is ENHRY and CDR2 is SYGVKD in the germline V gene. After removal of 4 bases from V and 3 bases from J, the junction contained 6 bases not matched to a gene. In DNA, the CDR3 is TGTGCCATCAGTGGGGGCAGGGGGGACAATCAGCCCCAGCATTTT. Translated, it gives CAISGGRGDNQPQHF.

This chain connects TRBV18 to TRBJ2-1, with TRBD2 matching over 10 bases. The CDR3 length is 16 residues. The junction had 4 bases not matched to a gene; V was cut back by 4 bases and J by 1 base. The germline CDR1 and CDR2 sequences are KGHSH and LQKENI. Written as DNA, the CDR3 is TGTGCCAGCTCACTGTTTAGCGGGAGGTCCTACAATGAGCAGTTCTTC. Its translation: CASSLFSGRSYNEQFF.

V is TRBV7-9 and J is TRBJ1-5, with D unresolved. The CDR3 length is 12 residues. The germline V gene encodes CDR1 SEHNR and CDR2 FQNEAQ (reference sequence). V lost 5 bases and J 3 bases, leaving 5 bases between the germline ends. CDR3 DNA: TGTGCCAGCAGCCTCCCCAATCAGCCCCAGCATTTT. Translation gives CASSLPNQPQHF. Variable domain in full (rest from reference TRBV7-9 and TRBJ1-5): DTGVSQNPRHKITKRGQNVTFRCDPISEHNRLYWYRQTLGQGPEFLTYFQNEAQLEKSRLLSDRFSAERPKGSFSTLEIQRTEQGDSAMYLCASSLPNQPQHFGDGTRLSIL.

V usage is TRBV10-3 and J usage is TRBJ1-1; D may be TRBD1 (6 bases). Trimming took off 4 bases at V and 8 bases at J, with 8 bases between the two ends. Germline V gives CDR1 ENHRY, CDR2 SYGVKD. There are 11 residues in the CDR3. CDR3 nucleotide sequence: TGTGCCATCAGTGCCGACAGGGAAGCTTTCTTT. This sequence encodes CAISADREAFF.

This clone has more than one count but fewer than ten. The chain has TRBV5-1 and TRBJ2-2; 8 nucleotides line up with TRBD1. This CDR3 has 15 residues. The J segment lost 4 bases and the V segment lost 3 bases, leaving 5 bases of the junction unmatched. CDR1 SGHRS and CDR2 YFSETQ come from the germline V gene. In DNA form, the CDR3 reads TGCGCCAGCAGCTCCAGGGGGCCTAGCACCGGGGAGCTGTTTTTT. Its protein is CASSSRGPSTGELFF. Together with reference TRBV5-1 and TRBJ2-2, the CDR3 gives the full variable domain: KAGVTQTPRYLIKTRGQQVTLSCSPISGHRSVSWYQQTPGQGLQFLFEYFSETQRNKGNFPGRFSGRQFSNSRSEMNVSTLELGDSALYLCASSSRGPSTGELFFGEGSRLTVL.

This chain joins TRBV4-1 and TRBJ1-4, with D uncertain. Germline CDR1 is MGHRA and CDR2 is YSYEKL. The CDR3 runs 17 residues. The V end was cut by 1 base, the J end by 4 bases, with 16 bases between. DNA for the CDR3: TGCGCCAGCAGCCAAGGAATCCGGAACGGGTATAATGAAAAACTGTTTTTT. Its translation is CASSQGIRNGYNEKLFF.

The chain joins TRBV19 to TRBJ1-1; TRBD1 is a possible D gene (5 bases). The V gene's germline CDR1 is LNHDA and CDR2 SQIVND (reference sequence). Trimming left V 6 bases short and J 1 base short, with 9 bases between. The CDR3 is made up of 13 amino acids. Written as DNA, the CDR3 is TGTGCCAGTAGGAACGGGGGGAACACTGAAGCTTTCTTT. This encodes CASRNGGNTEAFF.

The chain uses TRBV6-5 and TRBJ2-7; 8 nucleotides match TRBD1. Germline loops: CDR1 MNHEY, CDR2 SVGAGI. The CDR3 has 15 amino acids. J lost 5 bases, V lost 4 bases, and 10 bases had no gene match. This CDR3 reads CASSSPDRGRNEQYF. The CDR3 region has the DNA TGTGCCAGCAGTTCCCCAGACAGGGGTCGAAACGAGCAGTACTTC.

The chain uses TRBV7-9 and TRBJ2-7, with TRBD2 matching 7 bases. The CDR3 sequence is 13 residues long. CDR1 is SEHNR and CDR2 is FQNEAQ in the germline V gene (reference sequence). The V and J ends lost 5 bases and 7 bases, in that order; junction bases with no gene match: 8. The CDR3 reads CASSPGGTREQYF. The CDR3, as DNA: TGTGCCAGCAGCCCGGGGGGTACCAGGGAGCAGTACTTC.

This clone was observed a few times. This chain uses TRBV5-1 with TRBJ2-3, with 9 bases fitting TRBD1. V lost 4 bases and J lost 5; bases outside the gene matches: 8. Per germline, CDR1 SGHRS and CDR2 YFSETQ. The length of the CDR3 is 15 residues. CDR3 region: CASSLMGQGRDTQYF. The CDR3 nucleotides are TGCGCCAGCAGCCTCATGGGACAGGGTAGAGATACGCAGTATTTT. Full variable domain (rest looked up from reference TRBV5-1 and TRBJ2-3): KAGVTQTPRYLIKTRGQQVTLSCSPISGHRSVSWYQQTPGQGLQFLFEYFSETQRNKGNFPGRFSGRQFSNSRSEMNVSTLELGDSALYLCASSLMGQGRDTQYFGPGTRLTVL.

V is TRBV28 and J is TRBJ1-1, with no clear D. This CDR3 is 14 amino acids long. V lost 3 bases, J lost 4 bases, and 12 bases lay in between. CDR1 and CDR2 from the germline V gene are MDHEN and SYDVKM. CDR3 residues: CASSLYRERTEAFF. The CDR3 coding sequence is TGTGCCAGCAGTTTGTATCGGGAACGCACTGAAGCTTTCTTT.

This clone was observed a handful of times. The CDR3 sequence is CASSGTGPYEQYF. The DNA of the CDR3 is TGTGCCAGCAGTGGGACAGGCCCCTACGAGCAGTACTTC. J is TRBJ2-7 and V is TRBV6-1; 7 bases are a match to TRBD1. The germline V gene encodes CDR1 MNHNS and CDR2 SASEGT. CDR3 length: 13 residues. Trimming at V came to 4 bases and at J to 2 bases, leaving 2 bases not matched to a gene.

The gene calls are TRBV19 and TRBJ2-3; 7 positions match TRBD1. The CDR3 totals 15 residues. J was trimmed by 2 bases and V by 6 bases; bases with no gene match: 8. Germline V gene lookup returns CDR1 LNHDA and CDR2 SQIVND (reference sequence). The DNA for the CDR3 is TGTGCCAGTAGCCTTTTGGGACAGCTCACAGATACGCAGTATTTT. Its protein is CASSLLGQLTDTQYF.

V usage is TRBV27 and J usage is TRBJ2-4; possible D gene TRBD1, 6 bases. Between the trimmed V and J ends, which lost 6 bases and 4 bases, there was a span of 7 bases. This CDR3 has 12 amino acids. In germline, CDR1 is MNHEY, CDR2 SMNVEV (reference sequence). As DNA, the CDR3 is TGTGCCAGCAGGGGGACAAAAAACATTCAGTACTTC. This gives the protein CASRGTKNIQYF.

The chain links TRBV7-6 to TRBJ2-7; 7 bases line up with TRBD1. With 4 bases clipped from V and 9 bases from J, the junction kept 12 bases outside the gene matches. Per the germline V gene, CDR1 is SGHVS and CDR2 is FNYEAQ. This CDR3 is built from 14 residues. The CDR3 sequence: CASSSRQGRHGQYF. As DNA, the CDR3 is TGTGCCAGCAGCTCTCGACAGGGAAGACACGGGCAGTACTTC.